Listed below are T cell receptor beta chains from one sample, sequenced in a study of human T cells and chemical hapten exposure. A single record per CDR3 protein comes from TCRdb applying MiXCR to the RACE reads. The sample has around 160,000 distinct CDR3 sequences, roughly 15% seen once. The sequencing used whole blood, collected in connection with sensitization to the hapten diphenylcyclopropenone (DPC). The receptor set was obtained from a woman aged 25 to 39 with alopecia areata. Some clones in this sample may be carry-over from other donors' samples. Each CDR3 is given with its conserved first and last residue. D genes are given only for firm matches. Only some rows state a clone size, as once, few, many or a class for expanded clones.

J gene: TRBJ1-1; V gene: TRBV12-3/TRBV12-4; clone size: NA; D gene: NA; CDR3 DNA: TGTGCCAGCACCTTAATGGAGGCTTTGACTGAAGCTTTCTTT; CDR3 protein: CASTLMEALTEAFF
J gene: TRBJ1-5; V gene: TRBV12-3/TRBV12-4; clone size: NA; D gene: NA; CDR3 DNA: TGTGCCAGCAGTCCGACAGCCCCTAATCAGCCCCAGCATTTT; CDR3 protein: CASSPTAPNQPQHF
J gene: TRBJ1-1; V gene: TRBV5-1; clone size: few; D gene: NA; CDR3 DNA: TGCGCCAGCAGCTTGGGTACCCCCCAAACGAGGACTGAAGCTTTCTTT; CDR3 protein: CASSLGTPQTRTEAFF
J gene: TRBJ2-7; V gene: TRBV7-2; clone size: few; D gene: NA; CDR3 DNA: TGTGCCAGCAGCTTAGCCGACAGTTACTCCTACGAGCAGTACTTC; CDR3 protein: CASSLADSYSYEQYF
J gene: TRBJ1-5; V gene: TRBV6-2/TRBV6-3; clone size: NA; D gene: NA; CDR3 DNA: TGTGCCAGCAGTTCTCACGCAGGGTACAATCAGCCCCAGCATTTT; CDR3 protein: CASSSHAGYNQPQHF
J gene: TRBJ2-7; V gene: TRBV28; clone size: NA; D gene: NA; CDR3 DNA: TGTGCCAGCAGTACCACATCAACGGAGGAGCAGTACTTC; CDR3 protein: CASSTTSTEEQYF
J gene: TRBJ1-6; V gene: TRBV3-1; clone size: NA; D gene: NA; CDR3 DNA: TGTGCCAGCAGCCCGGACCCAGTATTCCACTTT; CDR3 protein: CASSPDPVFHF
J gene: TRBJ2-3; V gene: TRBV6-2/TRBV6-3; clone size: many; D gene: TRBD2; CDR3 DNA: TGTGCCAGCAGTTACCGGGCTAGCGGGGGATCCACAGATACGCAGTATTTT; CDR3 protein: CASSYRASGGSTDTQYF
J gene: TRBJ2-1; V gene: TRBV29-1; clone size: NA; D gene: NA; CDR3 DNA: TGCAGCGCAGCAGGGGTCTCCTACAATGAGCAGTTCTTC; CDR3 protein: CSAAGVSYNEQFF
J gene: TRBJ1-2; V gene: TRBV29-1; clone size: few; D gene: NA; CDR3 DNA: TGCAGCGCCCACGACCGCCTCTATGGCTACACCTTC; CDR3 protein: CSAHDRLYGYTF
J gene: TRBJ2-7; V gene: TRBV2; clone size: NA; D gene: NA; CDR3 DNA: TGTGCCAGCACCCCCCCGCCGACCTACGAGCAGTACTTC; CDR3 protein: CASTPPPTYEQYF
J gene: TRBJ2-1; V gene: TRBV6-2/TRBV6-3; clone size: few; D gene: NA; CDR3 DNA: TGTGCCAGCAGTTACAGTGCGTCAGGGCAGTTCTTC; CDR3 protein: CASSYSASGQFF
J gene: TRBJ2-2; V gene: TRBV28; clone size: NA; D gene: TRBD2; CDR3 DNA: TGTGCCGGGGGGGAGCGGAACACCGGGGAGCTGTTTTTT; CDR3 protein: CAGGERNTGELFF
J gene: TRBJ2-1; V gene: TRBV29-1; clone size: NA; D gene: TRBD2; CDR3 DNA: TGCAGCGTTCAACCTAGCGGGACGGGGTACAATGAGCAGTTCTTC; CDR3 protein: CSVQPSGTGYNEQFF
J gene: TRBJ2-1; V gene: TRBV11-2; clone size: few; D gene: TRBD2; CDR3 DNA: TGTGCCAGCAGCTTAGATGGGTCGGCTAGCGGAAACAATGAGCAGTTCTTC; CDR3 protein: CASSLDGSASGNNEQFF
J gene: TRBJ1-4; V gene: TRBV5-1; clone size: NA; D gene: TRBD1; CDR3 DNA: TGCGCCAGCAGCTTGGTAGAAGGGGGCGGCGAAAAACTGTTTTTT; CDR3 protein: CASSLVEGGGEKLFF
J gene: TRBJ2-7; V gene: TRBV6-2/TRBV6-3; clone size: NA; D gene: NA; CDR3 DNA: TGTGCCAGCAGTTCGGGTGATCCCTACGAGCAGTACTTC; CDR3 protein: CASSSGDPYEQYF
J gene: TRBJ2-3; V gene: TRBV23-1; clone size: few; D gene: NA; CDR3 DNA: TGCGCCAGCAGTCAATCGGAGGAGGGAACAGATACGCAGTATTTT; CDR3 protein: CASSQSEEGTDTQYF
J gene: TRBJ1-4; V gene: TRBV18; clone size: NA; D gene: NA; CDR3 DNA: TGTGCCAGCTCGTCTGCCACCGGGAGGCCTAATGAAAAACTGTTTTTT; CDR3 protein: CASSSATGRPNEKLFF
J gene: TRBJ2-3; V gene: TRBV29-1; clone size: few; D gene: NA; CDR3 DNA: TGCAGCGCCGGGGAGCAGTATTTT; CDR3 protein: CSAGEQYF
J gene: TRBJ2-3; V gene: TRBV4-2; clone size: NA; D gene: TRBD1; CDR3 DNA: TGTGCCAGCAGCCAAGGGACAGGATCAGATACGCAGTATTTT; CDR3 protein: CASSQGTGSDTQYF
J gene: TRBJ2-3; V gene: TRBV6-5; clone size: few; D gene: NA; CDR3 DNA: TGTGCCAGCAGCCAGCCGGGTTTCCAGACAGATACGCAGTATTTT; CDR3 protein: CASSQPGFQTDTQYF
J gene: TRBJ2-1; V gene: TRBV12-3/TRBV12-4; clone size: few; D gene: NA; CDR3 DNA: TGTGCCAGCAGCCAGGGGTTCGGCCTGACATTCTTC; CDR3 protein: CASSQGFGLTFF
J gene: TRBJ2-2; V gene: TRBV24-1; clone size: NA; D gene: NA; CDR3 DNA: TGTGCCACCAGTGTCGACAGGCCGGGGACAACGAACACCGGGGAGCTGTTTTTT; CDR3 protein: CATSVDRPGTTNTGELFF